The clone carrying this T cell receptor (beta chain) was detected only once. This record belongs to a study of blood T cell repertoires in COVID-19. Overall study: COVID-19 samples from acute and convalescent phases originated in the United States, Italy and Spain. T cells, B-cell-depleted T cells, or PBMCs provided the cDNA or gDNA that served as material.

In the authors' workflow: Estimation of nucleated cell counts was performed using reference gene primer amplification. The protocol was immunoSEQ multiplex PCR, while the TCRdb copy is restricted to in-frame clones and leaves out a portion. V and J calls and clone size are those listed in that table; D and trimming were worked out from the DNA. The sample contains over 200,000 clones, nearly 85% of which appear only once. Sequenced input: peripheral blood. The source of this sequence is a woman in her twenties or thirties with COVID-19, enrolled during active disease.

The CDR3 DNA reads as TGTGCCAGCAGTTTATCGCGGACTAGCGGGACCGGTGATACGCAGTATTTT. Its translation is CASSLSRTSGTGDTQYF. V and J are TRBV27 and TRBJ2-3; TRBD2 aligns across 12 bases. With V trimmed by 0 bases and J by 6 bases, 7 bases remained unmatched. Germline CDR1 and CDR2: MNHEY and SMNVEV (reference sequence). This CDR3 has 17 amino acids.